This is a list of T cell receptor beta chains from one sample in a study of identical twins. One entry per CDR3 protein results from TCRdb running MiXCR on the 5' RACE reads. Of 500,000 to 600,000 distinct CDR3 sequences in the sample, approximately 22% were seen once. The same specimen was also included in a second study, on T cells expressing NK-cell markers.

Sequencing was carried out using CD4+ T cells sorted from blood. All receptors come from a young woman in good health. Each CDR3 is given with its conserved first and last residue. A D gene is named only where the DNA matches it firmly.

v_gene: TRBV6-5; j_gene: TRBJ2-2; d_gene: -; CDR3aa: CASSSRDSKNSGELFF
v_gene: TRBV9; j_gene: TRBJ2-2; d_gene: -; CDR3aa: CASSVESGGIGGELFF
v_gene: TRBV12-3/TRBV12-4; j_gene: TRBJ2-7; d_gene: -; CDR3aa: CASSFQVRYEQYF
v_gene: TRBV7-9; j_gene: TRBJ2-3; d_gene: TRBD1; CDR3aa: CASSSGQTGPNTQYF
v_gene: TRBV20-1; j_gene: TRBJ2-1; d_gene: TRBD2; CDR3aa: CSAYPGGAYNEQFF
v_gene: TRBV6-1; j_gene: TRBJ2-1; d_gene: -; CDR3aa: CASRSHSYNEQFF
v_gene: TRBV2; j_gene: TRBJ1-1; d_gene: -; CDR3aa: CASSWDGNTEAFF
v_gene: TRBV7-2; j_gene: TRBJ1-1; d_gene: -; CDR3aa: CASREQGHTEAFF
v_gene: TRBV20-1; j_gene: TRBJ1-4; d_gene: TRBD1; CDR3aa: CSARRGTGRNEKLFF
v_gene: TRBV11-2; j_gene: TRBJ2-4; d_gene: -; CDR3aa: CASSSGRQFSLAKNIQYF
v_gene: TRBV2; j_gene: TRBJ1-1; d_gene: -; CDR3aa: CASSWDLFSQNTEAFF
v_gene: TRBV6-1; j_gene: TRBJ2-2; d_gene: -; CDR3aa: CASTKLVKGELFF
v_gene: TRBV11-2; j_gene: TRBJ2-7; d_gene: TRBD1; CDR3aa: CASSPWTGDYEQYF
v_gene: TRBV10-1; j_gene: TRBJ2-4; d_gene: -; CDR3aa: CASRKGRRAKNIQYF
v_gene: TRBV12-3/TRBV12-4; j_gene: TRBJ2-3; d_gene: -; CDR3aa: CASTRGIVDTQYF
v_gene: TRBV25-1; j_gene: TRBJ2-1; d_gene: TRBD2; CDR3aa: CASSEWTSGTNEQFF
v_gene: TRBV5-1; j_gene: TRBJ2-2; d_gene: TRBD2; CDR3aa: CASSHNPRTSGPTGELFF
v_gene: TRBV9; j_gene: TRBJ2-7; d_gene: -; CDR3aa: CASSVGSPQSEQYF
v_gene: TRBV5-1; j_gene: TRBJ2-1; d_gene: -; CDR3aa: CASSPVGNEQFF
v_gene: TRBV4-3; j_gene: TRBJ2-3; d_gene: -; CDR3aa: CASSQEGGTRGRNTQYF
v_gene: TRBV5-5; j_gene: TRBJ2-3; d_gene: TRBD1; CDR3aa: CASSLRQGSLSPDTQYF
v_gene: TRBV6-5; j_gene: TRBJ2-7; d_gene: -; CDR3aa: CASSSGHNYEQYF
v_gene: TRBV29-1; j_gene: TRBJ1-2; d_gene: TRBD1; CDR3aa: CSVVGGQAYGYTF
v_gene: TRBV12-3/TRBV12-4; j_gene: TRBJ1-2; d_gene: -; CDR3aa: CASSFWEGGYTF
v_gene: TRBV29-1; j_gene: TRBJ1-2; d_gene: -; CDR3aa: CSVGSATRDGYTF
v_gene: TRBV20-1; j_gene: TRBJ2-7; d_gene: -; CDR3aa: CSARSNNYEQYF
v_gene: TRBV20-1; j_gene: TRBJ2-3; d_gene: -; CDR3aa: CSASSTSITDTQYF
v_gene: TRBV20-1; j_gene: TRBJ2-3; d_gene: TRBD2; CDR3aa: CSARVAGGGTDTQYF
v_gene: TRBV12-3/TRBV12-4; j_gene: TRBJ2-7; d_gene: -; CDR3aa: CASSLRENYEQYF
v_gene: TRBV6-2/TRBV6-3; j_gene: TRBJ2-7; d_gene: -; CDR3aa: CASFRPGYTYEQYF
v_gene: TRBV14; j_gene: TRBJ2-1; d_gene: -; CDR3aa: CASSQATGVGNEQFF
v_gene: TRBV11-2; j_gene: TRBJ1-1; d_gene: TRBD1; CDR3aa: CASKPSQGAGWTEAFF
v_gene: TRBV9; j_gene: TRBJ2-7; d_gene: TRBD1; CDR3aa: CASSVSGQTSYEQYF
v_gene: TRBV6-5; j_gene: TRBJ1-2; d_gene: TRBD1; CDR3aa: CASSNRQGQDGYTF
v_gene: TRBV30; j_gene: TRBJ1-4; d_gene: -; CDR3aa: CAWSAVATNEKLFF
v_gene: TRBV7-6; j_gene: TRBJ2-7; d_gene: -; CDR3aa: CASSLGTGTTTAYEQYF
v_gene: TRBV27; j_gene: TRBJ1-1; d_gene: -; CDR3aa: CASSSYPGTTEAFF
v_gene: TRBV11-2; j_gene: TRBJ2-3; d_gene: TRBD2; CDR3aa: CASSLGVGGRSTDTQYF
v_gene: TRBV5-1; j_gene: TRBJ2-1; d_gene: -; CDR3aa: CASSFDLTGILFF
v_gene: TRBV12-3/TRBV12-4; j_gene: TRBJ2-3; d_gene: -; CDR3aa: CASSFELADTQYF
v_gene: TRBV6-1; j_gene: TRBJ1-5; d_gene: TRBD1; CDR3aa: CASRTATGAGQPQHF
v_gene: TRBV5-1; j_gene: TRBJ2-2; d_gene: -; CDR3aa: CASSLLGTGELFF
v_gene: TRBV27; j_gene: TRBJ1-2; d_gene: -; CDR3aa: CASSPGRDGPYGYTF
v_gene: TRBV20-1; j_gene: TRBJ2-2; d_gene: -; CDR3aa: CSARRAQGYTGELFF
v_gene: TRBV28; j_gene: TRBJ2-1; d_gene: TRBD1; CDR3aa: CASREWDRAVREQFF
v_gene: TRBV20-1; j_gene: TRBJ1-2; d_gene: -; CDR3aa: CSARPGFNDYGYTF
v_gene: TRBV7-8; j_gene: TRBJ1-1; d_gene: -; CDR3aa: CASSLAGGREGFF